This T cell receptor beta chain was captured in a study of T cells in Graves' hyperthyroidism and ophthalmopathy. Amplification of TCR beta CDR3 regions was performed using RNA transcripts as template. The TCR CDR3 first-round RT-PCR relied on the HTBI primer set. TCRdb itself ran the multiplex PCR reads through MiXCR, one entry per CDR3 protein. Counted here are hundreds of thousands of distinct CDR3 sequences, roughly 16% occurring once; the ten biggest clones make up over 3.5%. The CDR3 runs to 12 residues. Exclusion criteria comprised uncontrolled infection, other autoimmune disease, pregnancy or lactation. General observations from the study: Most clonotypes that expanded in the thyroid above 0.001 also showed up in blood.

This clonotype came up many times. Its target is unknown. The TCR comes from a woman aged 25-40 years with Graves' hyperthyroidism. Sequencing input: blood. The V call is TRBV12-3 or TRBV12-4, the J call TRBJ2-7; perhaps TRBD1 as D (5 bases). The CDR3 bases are TGTGCAACAGGCAGGCCATTCTACGAGCAGTACTTC. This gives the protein CATGRPFYEQYF.